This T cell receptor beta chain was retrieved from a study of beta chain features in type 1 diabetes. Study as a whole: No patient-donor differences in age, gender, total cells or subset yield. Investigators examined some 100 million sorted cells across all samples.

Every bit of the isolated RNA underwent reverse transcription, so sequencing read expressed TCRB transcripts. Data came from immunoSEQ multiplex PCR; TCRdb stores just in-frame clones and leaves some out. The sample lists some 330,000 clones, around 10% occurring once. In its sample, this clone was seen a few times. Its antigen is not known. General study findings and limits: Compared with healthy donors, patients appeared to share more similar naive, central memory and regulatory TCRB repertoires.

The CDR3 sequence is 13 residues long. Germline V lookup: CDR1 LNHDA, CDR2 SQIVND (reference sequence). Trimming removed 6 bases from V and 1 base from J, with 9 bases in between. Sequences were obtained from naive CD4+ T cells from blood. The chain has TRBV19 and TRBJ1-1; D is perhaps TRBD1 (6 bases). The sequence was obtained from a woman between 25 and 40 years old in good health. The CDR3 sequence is CASRDRSNTEAFF. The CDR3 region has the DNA TGTGCCAGTAGAGACAGGTCGAACACTGAAGCTTTCTTT.